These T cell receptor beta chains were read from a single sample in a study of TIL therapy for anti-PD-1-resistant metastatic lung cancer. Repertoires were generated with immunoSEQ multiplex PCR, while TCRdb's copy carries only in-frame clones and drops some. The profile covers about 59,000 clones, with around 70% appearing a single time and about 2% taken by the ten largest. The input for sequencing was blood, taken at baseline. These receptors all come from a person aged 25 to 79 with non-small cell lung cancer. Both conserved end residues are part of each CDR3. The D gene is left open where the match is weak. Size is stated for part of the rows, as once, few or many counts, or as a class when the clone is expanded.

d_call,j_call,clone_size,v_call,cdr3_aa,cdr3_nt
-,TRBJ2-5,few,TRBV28,CASSLKGAGIWETQYF,TGTGCCAGCAGTTTAAAGGGGGCGGGGATTTGGGAGACCCAGTACTTC
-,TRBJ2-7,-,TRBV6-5,CASSYRGPNEQYF,TGTGCCAGCAGTTACCGAGGGCCTAACGAGCAGTACTTC
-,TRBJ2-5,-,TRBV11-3,CASSLRGASYQETQYF,TGTGCCAGCAGCCTCCGAGGGGCCTCGTACCAAGAGACCCAGTACTTC
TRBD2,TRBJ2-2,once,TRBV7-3,CASSSVPGLAGGTGELFF,TGTGCCAGCAGCTCGGTTCCGGGACTAGCGGGAGGAACCGGGGAGCTGTTTTTT
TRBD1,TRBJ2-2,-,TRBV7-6,CASSLGGQVNTGELFF,TGTGCCAGCAGCTTGGGGGGACAGGTGAACACCGGGGAGCTGTTTTTT
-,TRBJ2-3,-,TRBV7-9,CASSFRRYTGATDTQYF,TGTGCCAGCAGCTTTCGAAGGTATACGGGGGCAACAGATACGCAGTATTTT
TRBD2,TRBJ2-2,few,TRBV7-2,CASSLVVTSGGELFF,TGTGCCAGCAGCTTAGTGGTGACTAGCGGCGGGGAGCTGTTTTTT
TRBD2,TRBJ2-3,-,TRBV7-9,CASSPGPGTSGSSTDTQYF,TGTGCCAGCAGCCCGGGACCCGGGACTAGCGGCTCTAGCACAGATACGCAGTATTTT
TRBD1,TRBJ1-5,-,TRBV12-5,CASGLQGGKNQPQHF,TGTGCTAGTGGTCTACAGGGGGGTAAGAATCAGCCCCAGCATTTT
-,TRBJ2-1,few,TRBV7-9,CASSLTGPPMGAEQFF,TGTGCCAGCAGCTTAACCGGCCCACCGATGGGAGCTGAGCAGTTCTTC
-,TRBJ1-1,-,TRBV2,CASSRYTEAFF,TGTGCCAGCAGTCGGTACACTGAAGCTTTCTTT
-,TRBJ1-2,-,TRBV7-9,CASSLVPGEANGYTF,TGTGCCAGCAGCTTAGTTCCGGGAGAGGCTAATGGCTACACCTTC
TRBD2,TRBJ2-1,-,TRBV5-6,CASSFVAAGGLRGFF,TGTGCCAGCAGCTTCGTCGCAGCGGGGGGACTAAGAGGGTTCTTC
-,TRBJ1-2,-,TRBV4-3,CASSQAYTANTNYGYTF,TGCGCCAGCAGCCAAGCCTACACGGCCAATACTAACTATGGCTACACCTTC
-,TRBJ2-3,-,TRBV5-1,CASSPDRVSTDTQYF,TGCGCCAGCAGCCCGGACAGAGTAAGCACAGATACGCAGTATTTT
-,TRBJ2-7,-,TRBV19,CASRPGTDVAYEQYF,TGTGCCAGTAGGCCGGGGACGGACGTCGCCTACGAGCAGTACTTC
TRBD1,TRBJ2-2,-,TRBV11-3,CASSPDRGHTGELFF,TGTGCCAGCAGCCCAGACAGGGGGCACACCGGGGAGCTGTTTTTT
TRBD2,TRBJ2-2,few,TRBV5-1,CASSLGTSGRAGTGELFF,TGCGCCAGCAGCCTAGGGACTAGCGGGAGGGCCGGCACCGGGGAGCTGTTTTTT
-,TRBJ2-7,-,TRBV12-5,CASGLVQGLPGREQYF,TGTGCTAGTGGTTTGGTACAAGGACTCCCGGGACGGGAGCAGTACTTC
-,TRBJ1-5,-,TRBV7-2,CASSLTGYQPQHF,TGTGCCAGCAGTCTCACAGGGTATCAGCCCCAGCATTTT
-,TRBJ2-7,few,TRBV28,CASRAPGDEQYF,TGTGCCAGCAGGGCCCCAGGGGACGAGCAGTACTTC
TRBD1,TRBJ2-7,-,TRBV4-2,CASSQALATGTYEQYF,TGTGCCAGCAGCCAAGCCCTGGCGACAGGGACCTACGAGCAGTACTTC
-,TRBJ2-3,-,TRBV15,CATSRAGYGTDTQYF,TGTGCCACCAGCAGAGCCGGGTATGGCACAGATACGCAGTATTTT
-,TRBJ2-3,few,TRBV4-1,CASSRGHAHQFTDTQYF,TGCGCCAGCAGCCGAGGACACGCTCACCAATTCACAGATACGCAGTATTTT
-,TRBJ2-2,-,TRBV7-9,CASSRGTGELFF,TGTGCCAGCAGCCGAGGGACCGGGGAGCTGTTTTTT
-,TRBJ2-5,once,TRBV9,CASSYVGEVQETQYF,TGTGCCAGCAGCTACGTGGGGGAGGTTCAAGAGACCCAGTACTTC
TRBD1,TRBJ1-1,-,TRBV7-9,CASSSSNRQGGRGSTEAFF,TGTGCCAGCAGCTCTAGTAACAGACAGGGGGGGAGAGGGAGCACTGAAGCTTTCTTT
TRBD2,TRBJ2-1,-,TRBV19,CASESRAGGLSSYNEQFF,TGTGCCAGTGAAAGCAGAGCGGGGGGACTTAGCTCCTACAATGAGCAGTTCTTC
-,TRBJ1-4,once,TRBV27,CASSLGGAGEKLFF,TGTGCCAGCTCCCTCGGGGGGGCAGGGGAAAAACTGTTTTTT
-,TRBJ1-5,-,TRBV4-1,CASSLLGGPGLQPQHF,TGCGCCAGCAGCCTGCTAGGGGGTCCGGGGTTGCAGCCCCAGCATTTT
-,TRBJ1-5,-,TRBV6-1,CASSEDGGTGNQPQHF,TGTGCCAGCAGTGAAGACGGAGGGACCGGTAATCAGCCCCAGCATTTT
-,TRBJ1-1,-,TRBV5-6,CASSLAGEDLATEAFF,TGTGCCAGCAGCTTGGCCGGGGAGGACCTCGCCACTGAAGCTTTCTTT
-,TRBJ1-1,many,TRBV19,CASSIEDRTEAFF,TGTGCCAGTAGTATAGAGGACAGAACTGAAGCTTTCTTT
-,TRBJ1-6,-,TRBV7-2,CASSPSGGTSPLHF,TGTGCCAGCAGCCCAAGCGGGGGAACCTCACCCCTCCACTTT
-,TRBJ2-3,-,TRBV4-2,CASSHRLGADTQYF,TGTGCCAGCAGCCACCGCCTGGGGGCAGATACGCAGTATTTT
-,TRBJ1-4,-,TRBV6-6,CAAGRANEKLFF,TGTGCCGCAGGAAGGGCGAATGAAAAACTGTTTTTT
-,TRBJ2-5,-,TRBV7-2,CASSSSQGGETQYF,TGTGCCAGCAGCTCGTCACAGGGTGGGGAGACCCAGTACTTC
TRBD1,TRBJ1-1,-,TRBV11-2,CASSLDLGGTAFF,TGTGCCAGCAGCTTAGATTTAGGGGGCACGGCTTTCTTT
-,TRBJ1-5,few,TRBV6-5,CASRPSGVSNQPQHF,TGTGCCAGCAGACCCTCAGGGGTGAGCAATCAGCCCCAGCATTTT
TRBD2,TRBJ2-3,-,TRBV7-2,CASSRRTSERTDTQYF,TGTGCCAGCAGCCGCAGAACTAGCGAACGCACAGATACGCAGTATTTT
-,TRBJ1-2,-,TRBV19,CASITTGLTYGYTF,TGTGCCAGTATTACGACGGGTCTAACGTATGGCTACACCTTC
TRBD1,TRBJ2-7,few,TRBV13,CASSLAGTGSYEQYF,TGTGCCAGCAGCTTGGCCGGGACAGGGAGCTACGAGCAGTACTTC
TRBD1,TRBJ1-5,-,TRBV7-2,CASSLVYGTGLGNQPQHF,TGTGCCAGCAGCTTAGTGTACGGGACAGGGCTGGGCAATCAGCCCCAGCATTTT
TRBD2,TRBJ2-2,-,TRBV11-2,CASSYRDYLTGELFF,TGTGCCAGCAGCTACCGGGACTACCTCACCGGGGAGCTGTTTTTT
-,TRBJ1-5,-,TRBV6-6,CASNPQGQGQPQHF,TGTGCCAGCAACCCTCAGGGGCAGGGGCAGCCCCAGCATTTT
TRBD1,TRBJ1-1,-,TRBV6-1,CASSVQGSTEAFF,TGTGCCAGCAGTGTACAGGGGAGCACTGAAGCTTTCTTT